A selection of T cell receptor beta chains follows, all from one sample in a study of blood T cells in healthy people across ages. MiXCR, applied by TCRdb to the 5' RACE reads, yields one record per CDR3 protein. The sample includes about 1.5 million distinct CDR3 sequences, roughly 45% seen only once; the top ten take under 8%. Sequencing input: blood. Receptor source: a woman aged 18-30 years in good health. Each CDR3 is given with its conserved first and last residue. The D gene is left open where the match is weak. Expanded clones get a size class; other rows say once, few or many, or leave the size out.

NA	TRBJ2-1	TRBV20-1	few	TGCAGTGCCCCAATCGAGGGGTTATACTCCCAGTTCTTC	CSAPIEGLYSQFF
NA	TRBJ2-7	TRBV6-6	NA	TGTGCCAGCAGTCCGCTCGTCCGCTACGAGCAGTACTTC	CASSPLVRYEQYF
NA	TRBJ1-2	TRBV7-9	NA	TGTGCCAGCAGCATAACCCGGGACGAGTATCTGTATGGCTACACCTTC	CASSITRDEYLYGYTF
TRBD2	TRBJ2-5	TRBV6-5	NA	TGTGCCAGCAGTACTAGTGTAGCGGGAGGGCTTTGGGGGCAGTACTTC	CASSTSVAGGLWGQYF
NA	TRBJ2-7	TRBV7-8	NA	TGTGCCAGCAGCTTGGTCCGGCAGGGCTACGAGCAGTACTTC	CASSLVRQGYEQYF
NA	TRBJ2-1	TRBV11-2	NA	TGTGCCAGCAGCTCGGGCGAGAGGGCCTTTGCAAAGGAGCAGTTCTTC	CASSSGERAFAKEQFF
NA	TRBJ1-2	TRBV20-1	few	TGCAGTGCTAGAGCCTCGGACCGAATTAACTATGGCTACACCTTC	CSARASDRINYGYTF
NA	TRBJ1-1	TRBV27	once	TGTGCCAGCGGGAAGTCAGGGGTTGAAGCTTTCTTT	CASGKSGVEAFF
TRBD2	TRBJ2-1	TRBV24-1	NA	TGTGCCACCATGCCATTAGCGGGGGGATTCAATGAGCAGTTCTTC	CATMPLAGGFNEQFF
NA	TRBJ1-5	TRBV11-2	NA	TGTGCCAGCAGCTTAGATCCCAGTGGCAATCAGCCCCAGCATTTT	CASSLDPSGNQPQHF
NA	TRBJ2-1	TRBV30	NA	TGTGCCTGGAGTGTAACGGGGGCCAACTACAATGAGCAGTTCTTC	CAWSVTGANYNEQFF
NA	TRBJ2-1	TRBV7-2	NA	TGTGCCAGCAGCCCCCGGACAGTTTTTAGGGAGCAGTTCTTC	CASSPRTVFREQFF
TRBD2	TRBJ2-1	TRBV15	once	TGTGCCACCGGGACTAGCGGGAGTGATGAGCAGTTCTTC	CATGTSGSDEQFF
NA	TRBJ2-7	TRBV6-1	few	TGTGCCAGCAGCCACGACACGAAGCAGTACTTC	CASSHDTKQYF
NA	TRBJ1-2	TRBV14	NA	TGTGCCAGCAGCCCGATACGTAACTATGGCTACACCTTC	CASSPIRNYGYTF
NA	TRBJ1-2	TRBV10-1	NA	TGCGCCAGGAATACCGGGCCACCTAAGTCTTCCTATGGCTACACCTTC	CARNTGPPKSSYGYTF
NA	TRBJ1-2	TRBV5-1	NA	TGCGCCAGCAGCTCCGGACAGATCTCAGTTTATGGCTACACCTTC	CASSSGQISVYGYTF
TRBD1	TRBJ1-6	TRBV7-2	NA	TGTGCCAGCAGCTTCAAGACAGGGGCCAGAGGATCACCCCTCCACTTT	CASSFKTGARGSPLHF
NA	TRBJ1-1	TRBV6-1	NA	TGTGCCAGCAGTGAGCAAGGGGTGGGGAACACTGAAGCTTTCTTT	CASSEQGVGNTEAFF
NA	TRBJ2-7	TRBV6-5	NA	TGTGCCAGCACCCACGGGGTCGAGCAGTACTTC	CASTHGVEQYF
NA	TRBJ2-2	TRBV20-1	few	TGCAGTGCTAACTATCCCGCGGCGAACACCGGGGAGCTGTTTTTT	CSANYPAANTGELFF
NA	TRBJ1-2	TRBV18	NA	TGTGCCAGCTCACCTCGAATGACAGAAGGCGTAAACTATGGCTACACCTTC	CASSPRMTEGVNYGYTF
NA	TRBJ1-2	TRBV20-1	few	TGCAGTGCGCCGACAGCGTCCCGCTATGGCTACACCTTC	CSAPTASRYGYTF
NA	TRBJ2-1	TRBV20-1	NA	TGCAGTGCTAGGGGGGCGGGTCCCAGCTCCTACAATGAGCAGTTCTTC	CSARGAGPSSYNEQFF
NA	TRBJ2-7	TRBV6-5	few	TGTGCCAGCAGTCGGACTCAACACTACGAGCAGTACTTC	CASSRTQHYEQYF
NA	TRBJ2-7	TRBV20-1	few	TGCAGTGCTGCTCCAGGGAGCTCCTACGAGCAGTACTTC	CSAAPGSSYEQYF
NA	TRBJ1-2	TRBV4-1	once	TGCGCCAGCAGCCAAGATAGTAACACCCTGGGCTACGGCTACACCTTC	CASSQDSNTLGYGYTF
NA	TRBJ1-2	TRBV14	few	TGTGCCAGCAGCCAAGATAGGCATGGCTACACCTTC	CASSQDRHGYTF
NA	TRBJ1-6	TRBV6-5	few	TGTGCCGTCCTCCCACGGAGTAATTCACCCCTCCACTTT	CAVLPRSNSPLHF
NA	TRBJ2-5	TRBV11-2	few	TGTGCCAGCTCACCAGGAAGCCCCCAAGAGACCCAGTACTTC	CASSPGSPQETQYF
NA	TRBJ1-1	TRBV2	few	TGTGCCAGCAGTGAAGCGAGCGCACGGACTGAAGCTTTCTTT	CASSEASARTEAFF
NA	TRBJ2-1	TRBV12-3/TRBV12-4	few	TGTGCCAGCAGTTTGCCAGGAGACTACAATGAGCAGTTCTTC	CASSLPGDYNEQFF
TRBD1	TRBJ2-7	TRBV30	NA	TGTGCCGGATATCGGGGACAGGGGACCTACGAGCAGTACTTC	CAGYRGQGTYEQYF
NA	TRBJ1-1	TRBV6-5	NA	TGTGCCAGCAGTTACTCGAGCTGGGGTGGGCAGAACACTGAAGCTTTCTTT	CASSYSSWGGQNTEAFF
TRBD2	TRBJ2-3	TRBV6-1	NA	TGTGCCAGCAGGGGGACTAGCGGGTCCCCAGGTGATACGCAGTATTTT	CASRGTSGSPGDTQYF
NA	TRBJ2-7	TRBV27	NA	TGTGCCGGCATCGGGGACTTCGGCTCCGAGCAGTACTTC	CAGIGDFGSEQYF
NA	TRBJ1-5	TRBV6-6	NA	TGTGCCAGCAGTCTCTCCGGGGTTGCAGGGCAGCCCCAGCATTTT	CASSLSGVAGQPQHF
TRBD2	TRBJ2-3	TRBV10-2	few	TGCGCCAGCAGTGACCCCGGACTAGCGGGAGGCGATACGCAGTATTTT	CASSDPGLAGGDTQYF
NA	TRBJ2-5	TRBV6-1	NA	TGTGCCAGCGCCCATCTCGGTCAAGAGACCCAGTACTTC	CASAHLGQETQYF